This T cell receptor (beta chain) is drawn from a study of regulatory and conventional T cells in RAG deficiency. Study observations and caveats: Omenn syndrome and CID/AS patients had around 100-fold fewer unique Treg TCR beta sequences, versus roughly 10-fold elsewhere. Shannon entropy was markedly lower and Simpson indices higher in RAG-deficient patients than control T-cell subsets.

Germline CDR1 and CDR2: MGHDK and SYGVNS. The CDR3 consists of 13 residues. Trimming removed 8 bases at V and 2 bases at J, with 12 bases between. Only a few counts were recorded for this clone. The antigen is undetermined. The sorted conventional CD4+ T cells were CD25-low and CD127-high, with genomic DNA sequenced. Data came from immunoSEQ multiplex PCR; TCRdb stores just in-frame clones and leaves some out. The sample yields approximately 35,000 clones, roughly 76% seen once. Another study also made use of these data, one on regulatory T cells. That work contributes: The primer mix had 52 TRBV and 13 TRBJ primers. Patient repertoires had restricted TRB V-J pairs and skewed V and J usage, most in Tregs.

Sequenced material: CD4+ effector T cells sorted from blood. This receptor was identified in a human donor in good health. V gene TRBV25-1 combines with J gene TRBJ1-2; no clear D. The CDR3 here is CASGSDSNYGYTF. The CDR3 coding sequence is TGTGCCAGCGGCTCGGACTCAAACTATGGCTACACCTTC.